This T cell receptor (beta chain) was obtained from a study of cytomegalovirus exposure and HLA in healthy donors. Trimming stripped 4 bases from V and 10 bases from J, with 13 bases between. The CDR3 is 12 residues long. From germline, CDR1 is KGHSH and CDR2 LQKENI. Points on this clone: Its antigen is unidentified.

The PCR ran on 60 Vbeta and 13 Jbeta primers. The protocol was immunoSEQ multiplex PCR, while the TCRdb copy is restricted to in-frame clones and leaves out a portion. The table lists 120,000 or so clones, 80% of them singletons. General observations from the study: In an earlier analysis, about 87% or about 30%: the productive usage of most TCR beta V segments.

Specimen: PBMCs. The receptor was isolated from a man over 45 in good health and CMV-seronegative. The gene calls are TRBV18 and TRBJ1-1; D remains unclear. The CDR3 protein is CASSQSTEGAFF. CDR3 coding DNA: TGTGCCAGCTCACAGTCAACTGAGGGAGCTTTCTTT.